This T cell receptor beta chain comes out of a study of blood T cell repertoires in COVID-19. This table comes from immunoSEQ multiplex PCR, and its TCRdb copy is limited to in-frame clones, with some not included. The sample comprises about 110,000 clones, approximately 84% of which are singletons, and roughly 1.4% rests with the top ten. This CDR3 region has 12 residues. Germline CDR1 SQVTM, CDR2 ANQGSEA. V was pared by 4 bases and J by 4 bases, with 8 bases between. The genes are TRBV29-1 and TRBJ1-3; D is uncertain. This TCR came from a man in his fifties with acute or convalescent COVID-19. Sequenced sample: peripheral blood. The CDR3 here is CSVGGLGNTIYF. CDR3 nucleotide sequence: TGCAGCGTTGGTGGCCTGGGAAACACCATATATTTT.